These 17 T cell receptor beta chains came from one sample sequenced in a study of read filtering for tumor transcriptome and immune sequencing. Molecular barcoded adaptors covering alpha/delta and beta/gamma chains were used on 400 ng RNA. TCRdb reanalysed the reads using MiXCR and keeps one entry per CDR3 protein. This sample has 40,000 or so distinct CDR3 sequences, with about an eighth found just once. Sequencing was done on a sample of a population of CD138-negative cells sorted from bone marrow. All receptors come from a donor at least 40 years old with multiple myeloma.

At least ten counts were recorded for this clonotype. The chain has TRBV20-1 and TRBJ2-3; D is ambiguous. The CDR3 runs to 13 residues. V was cut by 0 bases and J by 11 bases, with 15 bases left in between. Germline assignment: CDR1 DFQATT and CDR2 SNEGSKA (reference sequence). This CDR3 is CSARDLSQVLQYF. The CDR3, as DNA: TGCAGTGCTAGAGATCTCTCGCAGGTTTTGCAGTATTTT.

This clonotype has a count of ten or more. The chain employs TRBV12-3 or TRBV12-4 and TRBJ2-7; D remains ambiguous. V lost 0 bases, J lost 1 base, and 13 bases lay in between. The CDR3 has 16 amino acids. The CDR3 DNA sequence: TGTGCCAGCAGTTTAGCTTTGGGCCTTGGTTCCTACGAGCAGTACTTC. This translates into CASSLALGLGSYEQYF.

This clonotype was seen ten or more times. CDR3 protein: CASRGDGQETQYF. The CDR3, as DNA: TGTGCCAGCAGGGGGGACGGCCAAGAGACCCAGTACTTC. The chain recombines TRBV28 with TRBJ2-5; either TRBD1 or TRBD2 may supply D (5 bases each). The V end was cut by 6 bases, the J end by 1 base, with 9 bases between. The CDR3 covers 13 residues. Germline CDR1 MDHEN, CDR2 SYDVKM.

This clonotype showed up many times. The V gene is TRBV19, the J gene TRBJ2-2, with 7 bases identical to TRBD2. V trimming: 4 bases; J trimming: 4 bases; junction bases outside the gene matches: 9. The CDR3 covers 16 residues. Germline assignment: CDR1 LNHDA and CDR2 SQIVND (reference sequence). The CDR3: CASSTRLARSTGELFF. In nucleotides, the CDR3 is TGTGCCAGTAGTACACGACTAGCTCGTTCCACCGGGGAGCTGTTTTTT.

This clonotype was seen many times. The chain joins TRBV20-1 to TRBJ2-2, with D perhaps matching TRBD1 (5 bases). V was clipped by 6 bases and J by 1 base, with 9 bases between them. This CDR3 is built from 13 residues. CDR1 is DFQATT, CDR2 SNEGSKA, per germline (reference sequence). The CDR3 sequence is CSAPTGNTGELFF. In nucleotides, the CDR3 is TGCAGTGCCCCAACAGGGAACACCGGGGAGCTGTTTTTT.

Many counts were recorded for this clonotype. V and J are TRBV27 and TRBJ2-3; D perhaps matches TRBD1 (5 bases). The CDR3 has 15 residues. Trimming cost V 2 bases and J 2 bases, with 11 bases left between them. CDR1 and CDR2 from the germline V gene are MNHEY and SMNVEV (reference sequence). CDR3 coding DNA: TGTGCCAGCAGTTTACAGGGAATCTACACAGATACGCAGTATTTT. This sequence encodes CASSLQGIYTDTQYF.

This clonotype showed up many times. The chain combines TRBV12-3 or TRBV12-4 with TRBJ1-5, with D possibly matching TRBD1 (5 bases). V gave up 5 bases and J gave up 4 bases, with 18 bases separating them. The CDR3 consists of 16 residues. This chain's CDR3 is CASSPAGTEKNQPQHF. DNA for the CDR3: TGTGCCAGCAGTCCAGCCGGGACGGAAAAAAATCAGCCCCAGCATTTT.

This clonotype has only a few counts. A much more abundant neighbour one base away suggests this may be a read error. The V call is TRBV29-1, the J call TRBJ2-5; no clear D gene. There are 12 residues in the CDR3. The V gene's germline CDR1 is SQVTM and CDR2 ANQGSEA. This CDR3 is CGVVISLETQYF. Written as DNA, the CDR3 is TGCGGCGTTGTGATTAGTTTAGAGACCCAGTACTTC.

This clonotype was counted ten times or more. The chain links TRBV19 to TRBJ1-1; 7 bases fit TRBD1. V lost 6 bases to trimming and J lost 5 bases; unmatched junction nucleotides: 9. This CDR3 contains 14 residues. Germline values: CDR1 LNHDA, CDR2 SQIVND (reference sequence). CDR3 in amino acids: CASRADRVVTEAFF. CDR3 bases: TGTGCCAGTAGAGCCGACAGGGTGGTTACTGAAGCTTTCTTT. The variable domain in full, completed from reference TRBV19 and TRBJ1-1, reads DGGITQSPKYLFRKEGQNVTLSCEQNLNHDAMYWYRQDPGQGLRLIYYSQIVNDFQKGDIAEGYSVSREKKESFPLTVTSAQKNPTAFYLCASRADRVVTEAFFGQGTRLTVV.

In its sample, this clonotype was seen many times. V usage is TRBV10-1 and J usage is TRBJ2-7; TRBD1 matches 7 bases. This CDR3 has 16 residues. V shed 7 bases and J 4 bases; nucleotides not matched to a gene: 16. Germline V CDR1 and CDR2: WNHNN, SYGVQD (reference sequence). This CDR3 reads CASIGDRHPSRYEQYF. DNA for the CDR3: TGCGCCAGCATTGGGGACAGACACCCCAGCCGTTACGAGCAGTACTTC.

There are many counts of this clonotype. The chain uses TRBV20-1 and TRBJ2-3, with 9 positions matching TRBD2. CDR3 length equals 14 residues. Trimming cost V 6 bases and J 4 bases; bases outside gene matches: 8. Germline-derived CDR1 and CDR2 are DFQATT and SNEGSKA (reference sequence). In nucleotides, the CDR3 is TGCAGTGCCCAGGAGATAGCGGGAGCAGATACGCAGTATTTT. Translation: CSAQEIAGADTQYF.

J is TRBJ2-2 and V is TRBV4-1; 9 bases are a match to TRBD2. V shed 1 base, J shed 6 bases, and the junction held 6 bases outside the gene matches. Germline V gene sequence: CDR1 MGHRA, CDR2 YSYEKL. The CDR3 is 16 amino acids. The CDR3 region is CASSQVGLAEAGELFF. The CDR3 DNA reads TGCGCCAGCAGCCAAGTGGGACTAGCTGAGGCCGGGGAGCTGTTTTTT.

Many counts were recorded for this clonotype. The rearrangement joins TRBV7-8 to TRBJ2-1; 8 positions match TRBD2. The CDR3 covers 15 residues. Trimming removed 5 bases from V and 8 bases from J; junction bases left unmatched: 11. Looked up from germline, CDR1 is SGHVS and CDR2 is FQNEAQ. In DNA, the CDR3 is TGTGCCAGCAGCATGCGGGGCGCGGGAGGTGATGAGCAGTTCTTC. As protein: CASSMRGAGGDEQFF.

This clonotype was observed at least ten times. The chain is built from TRBV4-3 and TRBJ1-5, with D uncertain. Germline-derived CDR1 and CDR2 are LGHNA and YSLEER. The CDR3 runs 14 residues. The V gene lost 1 base and the J gene lost 7 bases, with 11 bases spanning the gap. CDR3 DNA: TGCGCCAGCAGCCAAGTGGCAGGAGAACAGCCCCAGCATTTT. Translating it yields CASSQVAGEQPQHF.

There are many counts of this clonotype. This rearrangement joins TRBV20-1 to TRBJ2-5; possible D gene TRBD2, 5 bases. This CDR3 is 15 amino acids long. CDR1 is DFQATT and CDR2 is SNEGSKA in the germline V gene (reference sequence). Trimming took off 0 bases at V and 4 bases at J, with 15 bases between the two ends. CDR3 sequence (DNA): TGCAGTGCTAGAGATTCCGGGGTACCAGGAGAGACCCAGTACTTC. Protein sequence: CSARDSGVPGETQYF.

V usage is TRBV7-8 and J usage is TRBJ2-5, with D maybe TRBD1 (7 bases). CDR3 size: 14 residues. V lost 6 bases and J lost 3, with 14 bases in between. Germline V gene data show CDR1 as SGHVS and CDR2 as FQNEAQ. The CDR3 is CASSSGQAKETQYF. The DNA for the CDR3 is TGTGCCAGCAGTAGCGGACAGGCTAAAGAGACCCAGTACTTC.

This clonotype was seen at least ten times. The chain combines TRBV28 with TRBJ2-1, with 11 bases aligning to TRBD2. CDR1 and CDR2 from the germline V gene are MDHEN and SYDVKM. This CDR3 region has 16 residues. The ends lost 3 bases at V and 6 bases at J; junction bases unmatched: 7. CDR3 DNA: TGTGCCAGCAGTTTGTTGGTCGGGACTAGCGGCAATGAGCAGTTCTTC. Amino acid sequence: CASSLLVGTSGNEQFF.